The text below deals with one TCR beta chain. The CDR3 loop spans 15 amino acids. Germline-derived CDR1 and CDR2 are SGHNT and YYREEE (reference sequence). V was shortened by 2 bases and J by 1 base, with 12 bases between the two germline ends. The sample comes from a study of cytomegalovirus exposure and HLA in healthy donors. PCR primers comprised 60 Vbeta and 13 Jbeta primers. The assay was immunoSEQ multiplex PCR, and TCRdb's table has in-frame clones only and misses some. The sample lists 270,000 or so clones, 92% occurring once. The clonotype comes from a girl aged 2 to 9 in good health and CMV-seronegative. The sample taken for sequencing was PBMCs. The genes are TRBV5-4 and TRBJ1-1; D is possibly TRBD1 (5 bases). CDR3 nucleotides: TGTGCCAGCAGCTTATCGACAGATCAGAACACTGAAGCTTTCTTT. Protein: CASSLSTDQNTEAFF.